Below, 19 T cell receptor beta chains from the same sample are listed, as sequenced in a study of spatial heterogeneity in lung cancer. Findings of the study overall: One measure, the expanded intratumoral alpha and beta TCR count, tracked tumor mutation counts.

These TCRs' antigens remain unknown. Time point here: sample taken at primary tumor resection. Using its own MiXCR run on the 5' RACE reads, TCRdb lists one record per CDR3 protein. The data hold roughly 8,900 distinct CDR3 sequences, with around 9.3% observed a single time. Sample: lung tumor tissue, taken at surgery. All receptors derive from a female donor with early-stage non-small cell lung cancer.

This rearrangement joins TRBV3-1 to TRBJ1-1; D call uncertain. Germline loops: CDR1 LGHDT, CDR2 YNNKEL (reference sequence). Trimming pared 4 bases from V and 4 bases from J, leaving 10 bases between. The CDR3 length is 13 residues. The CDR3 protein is CASSLGSITEAFF. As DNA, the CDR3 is TGTGCCAGCAGCCTCGGATCGATCACTGAAGCTTTCTTT.

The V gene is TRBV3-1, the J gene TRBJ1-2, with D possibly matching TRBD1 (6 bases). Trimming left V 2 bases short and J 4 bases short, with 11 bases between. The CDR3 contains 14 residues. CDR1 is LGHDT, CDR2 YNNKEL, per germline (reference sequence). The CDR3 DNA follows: TGTGCCAGCAGCCAAATGAGAGGGGGCTATGGCTACACCTTC. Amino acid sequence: CASSQMRGGYGYTF.

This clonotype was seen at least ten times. The DNA of the CDR3 is TGTGCCAGCAGCTTTCCAGGACAGGGGCTCCATTCACCCCTCCACTTT. Residues: CASSFPGQGLHSPLHF. The chain joins TRBV5-4 to TRBJ1-6; 9 bases agree with TRBD1. The germline V gene encodes CDR1 SGHNT and CDR2 YYREEE (reference sequence). This CDR3 comprises 16 residues. With V trimmed by 2 bases and J by 8 bases, 8 bases remained unmatched.

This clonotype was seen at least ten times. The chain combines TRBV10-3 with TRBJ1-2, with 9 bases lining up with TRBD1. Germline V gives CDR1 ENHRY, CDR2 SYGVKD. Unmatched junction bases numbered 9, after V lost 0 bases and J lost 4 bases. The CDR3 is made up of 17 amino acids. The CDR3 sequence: CAISESPGQGTRYGYTF. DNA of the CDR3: TGTGCCATCAGTGAGTCTCCGGGACAGGGTACGCGCTATGGCTACACCTTC.

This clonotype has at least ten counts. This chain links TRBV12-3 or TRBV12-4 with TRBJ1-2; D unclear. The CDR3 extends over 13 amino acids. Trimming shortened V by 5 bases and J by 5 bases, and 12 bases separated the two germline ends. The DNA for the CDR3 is TGTGCCAGCAGTACGCCAGCCAAGTATGGCTACACCTTC. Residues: CASSTPAKYGYTF.

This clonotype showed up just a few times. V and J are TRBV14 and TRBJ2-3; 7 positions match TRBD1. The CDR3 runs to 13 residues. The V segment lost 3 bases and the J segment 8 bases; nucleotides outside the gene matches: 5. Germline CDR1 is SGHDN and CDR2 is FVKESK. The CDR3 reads CASSQTGFSTQYF. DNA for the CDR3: TGTGCCAGCAGCCAGACAGGGTTCTCTACGCAGTATTTT.

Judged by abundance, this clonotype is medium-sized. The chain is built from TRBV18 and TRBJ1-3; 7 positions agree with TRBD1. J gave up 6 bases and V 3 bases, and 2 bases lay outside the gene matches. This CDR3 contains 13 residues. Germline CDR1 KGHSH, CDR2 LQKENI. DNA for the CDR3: TGTGCCAGCTCACCCGGACAGGAAAACACCATATATTTT. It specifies CASSPGQENTIYF.

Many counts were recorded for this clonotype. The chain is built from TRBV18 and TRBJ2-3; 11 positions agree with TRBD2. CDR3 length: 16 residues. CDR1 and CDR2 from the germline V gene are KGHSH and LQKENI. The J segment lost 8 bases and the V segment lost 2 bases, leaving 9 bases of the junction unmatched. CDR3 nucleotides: TGTGCCAGCTCACCAAAAGACACTAGCGGGGGTGGTACGCAGTATTTT. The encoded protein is CASSPKDTSGGGTQYF.

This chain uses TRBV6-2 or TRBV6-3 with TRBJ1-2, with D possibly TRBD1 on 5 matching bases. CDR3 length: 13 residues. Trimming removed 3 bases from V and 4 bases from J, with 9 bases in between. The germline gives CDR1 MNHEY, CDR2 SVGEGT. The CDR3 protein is CASSYGAGYGYTF. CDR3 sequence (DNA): TGTGCCAGCAGTTATGGGGCAGGCTATGGCTACACCTTC.

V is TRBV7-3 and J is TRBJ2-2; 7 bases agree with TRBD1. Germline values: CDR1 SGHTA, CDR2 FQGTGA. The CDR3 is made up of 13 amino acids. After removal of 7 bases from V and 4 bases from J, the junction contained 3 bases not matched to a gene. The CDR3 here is CASKGAVTGELFF. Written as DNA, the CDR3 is TGTGCCAGCAAGGGGGCAGTCACCGGGGAGCTGTTTTTT.

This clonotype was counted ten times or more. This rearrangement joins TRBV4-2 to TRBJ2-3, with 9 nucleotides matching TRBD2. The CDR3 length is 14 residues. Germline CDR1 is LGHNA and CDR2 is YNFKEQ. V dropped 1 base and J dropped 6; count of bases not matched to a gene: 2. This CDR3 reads CASSQGGGADTQYF. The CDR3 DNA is TGTGCCAGCAGCCAAGGCGGGGGGGCGGATACGCAGTATTTT.

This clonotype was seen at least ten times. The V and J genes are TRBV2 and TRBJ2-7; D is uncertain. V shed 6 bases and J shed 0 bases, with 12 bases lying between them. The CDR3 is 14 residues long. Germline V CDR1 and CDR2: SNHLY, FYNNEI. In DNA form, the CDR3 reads TGTGCCAGCAGGTTGGGTGGGGTCTCCTACGAGCAGTACTTC. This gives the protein CASRLGGVSYEQYF.

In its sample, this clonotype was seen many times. CDR3 nucleotides: TGTGCCAGTAGCCCGAGACAGTCGTACCAAGAGACCCAGTACTTC. As protein: CASSPRQSYQETQYF. V and J are TRBV19 and TRBJ2-5, with a tentative D call TRBD1 (5 bases). V dropped 6 bases and J dropped 0 bases, with 14 bases sitting between them. This CDR3 has 15 residues. CDR1 and CDR2 (germline): LNHDA, SQIVND (reference sequence).

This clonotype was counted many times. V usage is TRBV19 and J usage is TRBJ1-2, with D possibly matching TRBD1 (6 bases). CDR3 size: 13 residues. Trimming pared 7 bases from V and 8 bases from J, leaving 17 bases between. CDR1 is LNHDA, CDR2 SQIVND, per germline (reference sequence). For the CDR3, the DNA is TGTGCCAGTACCATTGGGCCAGGGGAAGGCTACACCTTC. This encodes CASTIGPGEGYTF.

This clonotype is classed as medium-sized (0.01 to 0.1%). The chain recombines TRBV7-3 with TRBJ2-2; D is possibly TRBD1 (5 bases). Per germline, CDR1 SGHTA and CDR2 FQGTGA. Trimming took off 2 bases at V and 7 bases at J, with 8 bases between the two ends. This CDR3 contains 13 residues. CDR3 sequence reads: CASSLGAFGELFF. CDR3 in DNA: TGTGCCAGCAGCTTAGGGGCGTTCGGGGAGCTGTTTTTT.

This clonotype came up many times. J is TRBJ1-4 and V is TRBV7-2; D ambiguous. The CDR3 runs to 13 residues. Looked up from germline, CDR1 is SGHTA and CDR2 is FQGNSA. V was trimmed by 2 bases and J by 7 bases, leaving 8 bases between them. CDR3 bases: TGTGCCAGCAGCTTAAAGCAGGCTGAAAAACTGTTTTTT. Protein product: CASSLKQAEKLFF.

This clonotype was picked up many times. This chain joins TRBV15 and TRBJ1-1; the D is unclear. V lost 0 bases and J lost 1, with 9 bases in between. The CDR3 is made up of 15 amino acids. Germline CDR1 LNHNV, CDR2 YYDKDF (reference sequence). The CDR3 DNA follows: TGTGCCACCAGCAGAGATCTTCGACCGAACACTGAAGCTTTCTTT. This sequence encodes CATSRDLRPNTEAFF. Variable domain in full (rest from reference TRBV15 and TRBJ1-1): DAMVIQNPRYQVTQFGKPVTLSCSQTLNHNVMYWYQQKSSQAPKLLFHYYDKDFNNEADTPDNFQSRRPNTSFCFLDIRSPGLGDTAMYLCATSRDLRPNTEAFFGQGTRLTVV.

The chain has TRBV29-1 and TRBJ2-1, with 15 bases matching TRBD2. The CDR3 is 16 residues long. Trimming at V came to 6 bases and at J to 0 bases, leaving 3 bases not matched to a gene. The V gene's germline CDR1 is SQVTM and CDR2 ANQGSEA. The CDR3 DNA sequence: TGCAGCGTCGGGACTAGCGGGGGGTACTCCTACAATGAGCAGTTCTTC. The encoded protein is CSVGTSGGYSYNEQFF.

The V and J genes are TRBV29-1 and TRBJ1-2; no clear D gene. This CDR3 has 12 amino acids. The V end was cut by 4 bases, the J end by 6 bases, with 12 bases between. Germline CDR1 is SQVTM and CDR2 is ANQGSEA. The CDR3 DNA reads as TGCAGCGTTGTCCGGGGAGCTAATGGCTACACCTTC. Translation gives CSVVRGANGYTF.